The 8 T cell receptor beta chains below were found in one sample sequenced in a study of Ad26.COV2.S vaccination and SARS-CoV-2 variants. This sample's treatment: over 15 received Ad26.COV2.S at low or high dose, single or two shots; 5 received placebo; per-sample allocation not given. Sampling was done on day 63 after the first vaccine or placebo injection. The repertoire was sequenced with immunoSEQ multiplex PCR; TCRdb's copy has only in-frame clones and lacks some. This sample has fewer than 500,000 clones; roughly 90% occur once, and the top ten carry less than 15%. The sequences come from peripheral blood, collected in a trial of Ad26.COV2.S vaccine versus placebo. These receptors were taken from a person aged 18-60 years who received the Ad26.COV2.S COVID-19 vaccine or a placebo.

The chain recombines TRBV7-2 with TRBJ2-3; 9 bases line up with TRBD2. J was trimmed by 9 bases and V by 1 base; bases with no gene match: 5. The CDR3 extends over 14 amino acids. Germline V gene lookup returns CDR1 SGHTA and CDR2 FQGNSA. The CDR3 here is CASSLDLAGSTQYF. In DNA form, the CDR3 reads TGTGCCAGCAGCTTAGACCTAGCGGGATCGACGCAGTATTTT.

The CDR3 coding sequence is TGTGCCAGCAGCCCCACCCCCTTAGGGCAGGTCAACACTGAAGCTTTCTTT. It translates to CASSPTPLGQVNTEAFF. The J gene is TRBJ1-1, the V gene TRBV7-9; D gene unclear. The germline V and J ends were trimmed by 5 bases and 2 bases, with 21 bases remaining between them. Per germline, CDR1 SEHNR and CDR2 FQNEAQ (reference sequence). CDR3 length: 17 amino acids. The whole variable domain, remainder taken from reference TRBV7-9 and TRBJ1-1, is DTGVSQNPRHKITKRGQNVTFRCDPISEHNRLYWYRQTLGQGPEFLTYFQNEAQLEKSRLLSDRFSAERPKGSFSTLEIQRTEQGDSAMYLCASSPTPLGQVNTEAFFGQGTRLTVV.

The gene calls are TRBV10-3 and TRBJ2-1, with D uncertain. The CDR3 length is 17 residues. Per germline, CDR1 ENHRY and CDR2 SYGVKD. V lost 4 bases, J lost 6 bases, and 22 bases lay in between. CDR3 in amino acids: CAISASGGGLGSNEQFF. CDR3 sequence (DNA): TGTGCCATCAGTGCCTCGGGCGGCGGCCTCGGGTCCAATGAGCAGTTCTTC.

This clone has only one observation. The rearrangement joins TRBV12-3 or TRBV12-4 to TRBJ1-1; D gene ambiguous. V lost 3 bases, J lost 4 bases, and 6 bases lay in between. This CDR3 contains 12 residues. The CDR3 loop is CASSFDGTEAFF. CDR3 sequence (DNA): TGTGCCAGCAGTTTCGACGGCACTGAAGCTTTCTTT.

This clone was counted between two and nine times. The rearrangement joins TRBV29-1 to TRBJ1-5; a weak D match, TRBD1 (5 bases). Trimming stripped 4 bases from V and 2 bases from J, with 9 bases between. The length of the CDR3 is 13 residues. From germline, CDR1 is SQVTM and CDR2 ANQGSEA. The CDR3 spells CSVGFRGNQPQHF. The CDR3 coding sequence is TGCAGCGTTGGTTTCAGGGGCAATCAGCCCCAGCATTTT. Complete variable domain (other parts from reference TRBV29-1 and TRBJ1-5): SAVISQKPSRDICQRGTSLTIQCQVDSQVTMMFWYRQQPGQSLTLIATANQGSEATYESGFVIDKFPISRPNLTFSTLTVSNMSPEDSSIYLCSVGFRGNQPQHFGDGTRLSIL.

The chain has TRBV12-1 and TRBJ2-2; TRBD2 is the table's D call and was not checked against the DNA. TRBV12-1 is a listed pseudogene. The CDR3 runs to 15 residues. CDR3 DNA: TGTGCCAGCAGCTTTGAGAGGTTTAACACCGGGGAGCTGTTTTTT. Its protein product is CASSFERFNTGELFF.

This chain links TRBV5-4 with TRBJ2-1; no reliable D call. The ends were cut back, 7 bases at V and 9 bases at J, with 14 bases in the middle. This CDR3 has 12 amino acids. From germline, CDR1 is SGHNT and CDR2 YYREEE (reference sequence). The CDR3 nucleotides read TGTGCCAGCGGCCCTAAGAGGTTTGAGCAGTTCTTC. As protein: CASGPKRFEQFF.

The J gene is TRBJ1-1, the V gene TRBV6-2 or TRBV6-3, with D unclear. V shed 5 bases and J shed 6 bases, with 16 bases lying between them. The CDR3 extends over 14 amino acids. CDR1 and CDR2 (germline): MNHEY, SVGEGT. The CDR3 protein is CASSPPLGRAEAFF. The DNA of the CDR3 is TGTGCCAGCAGTCCCCCTCTGGGGAGGGCTGAAGCTTTCTTT.